The sequence of this T cell receptor (beta chain) was determined in a study of control samples from healthy donors and cancer patients. The germline gives CDR1 SGHTA, CDR2 FQGTGA. V dropped 4 bases and J dropped 2 bases, with 8 bases sitting between them. This CDR3 spans 13 amino acids. Data came from immunoSEQ multiplex PCR; TCRdb stores just in-frame clones and leaves some out. The sample carries approximately 65,000 clones, around 92% recorded once. This TCR was sampled from a man aged 60-69 years with lung cancer. The chain has TRBV7-3 and TRBJ1-1, with D possibly being TRBD1 (5 bases). The sequenced sample consisted of PBMCs. CDR3 protein: CASSSDRNTEAFF. CDR3 sequence (DNA): TGTGCCAGCAGCTCCGACAGAAACACTGAAGCTTTCTTT.